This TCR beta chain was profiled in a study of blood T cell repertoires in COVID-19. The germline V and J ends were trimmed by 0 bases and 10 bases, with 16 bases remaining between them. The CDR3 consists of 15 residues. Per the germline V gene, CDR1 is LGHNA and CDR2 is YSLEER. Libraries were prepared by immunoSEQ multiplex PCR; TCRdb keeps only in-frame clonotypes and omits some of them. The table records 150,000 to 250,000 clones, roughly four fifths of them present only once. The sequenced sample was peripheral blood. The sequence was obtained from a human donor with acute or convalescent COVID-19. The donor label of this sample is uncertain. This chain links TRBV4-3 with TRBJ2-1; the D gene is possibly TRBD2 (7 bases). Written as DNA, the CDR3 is TGCGCCAGCAGCCAAGATTGGGTCGGGGGGCGGGAGCAGTTCTTC. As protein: CASSQDWVGGREQFF.